This entry lists 30 T cell receptor beta chains sequenced from one sample in a study of T-cell memory formation after mild COVID-19. TCRdb reprocessed the 5' RACE reads with MiXCR, giving one entry per CDR3 protein. The repertoire holds about 600,000 distinct CDR3 sequences, 20% to 25% seen once, with roughly 8.3% in the top ten. The sequencing sample was made of PBMCs or a T cell subset sorted from them (not recorded which). All receptors derive from an adult woman who had mild COVID-19 (a few samples of this study predate the infection). Cell type and time point are not known.

This clonotype was observed a handful of times. The chain joins TRBV4-1 to TRBJ2-3, with D uncertain. With 4 bases removed from V and 3 bases from J, the gap between germline ends came to 11 bases. The germline gives CDR1 MGHRA, CDR2 YSYEKL. This CDR3 has 14 residues. Here the CDR3 DNA reads TGCGCCAGCAGCCCTGGCGCCCTAACAGATACGCAGTATTTT. This encodes CASSPGALTDTQYF.

This clonotype was seen only a few times. The chain carries TRBV27 and TRBJ1-5, with 7 bases that match TRBD1. Germline trimming cut 6 bases from V and 2 bases from J; bases unmatched to any gene: 7. The CDR3 length is 15 residues. Looked up from germline, CDR1 is MNHEY and CDR2 is SMNVEV (reference sequence). This chain's CDR3 is CASSPDRAGNQPQHF. CDR3 coding DNA: TGTGCCAGCAGCCCCGACAGGGCGGGCAATCAGCCCCAGCATTTT.

The gene calls are TRBV20-1 and TRBJ2-7; D might be TRBD1 (6 bases). V lost 3 bases and J 2 bases, leaving 14 bases between the germline ends. CDR1 is DFQATT and CDR2 is SNEGSKA in the germline V gene (reference sequence). There are 14 residues in the CDR3. The CDR3 nucleotides read TGCAGTGCTAGTGGGGCAGGGGTTACCTACGAGCAGTACTTC. The encoded protein is CSASGAGVTYEQYF.

V gene TRBV20-1 combines with J gene TRBJ1-2; 8 nucleotides match TRBD1. V shed 8 bases and J 4 bases; nucleotides not matched to a gene: 6. The CDR3 runs to 12 residues. Germline V gene lookup returns CDR1 DFQATT and CDR2 SNEGSKA (reference sequence). CDR3 DNA: TGCAGTACTGGTGACAGGGGCTATGGCTACACCTTC. Amino acids: CSTGDRGYGYTF.

This rearrangement joins TRBV5-1 to TRBJ2-1; 10 nucleotides line up with TRBD2. V lost 4 bases and J lost 0; bases outside the gene matches: 4. The CDR3 is 16 residues long. Germline V gene sequence: CDR1 SGHRS, CDR2 YFSETQ. DNA of the CDR3: TGCGCCAGCAGCGTCCCTAGCGGGAGCTCCTACAATGAGCAGTTCTTC. This sequence encodes CASSVPSGSSYNEQFF.

The genes are TRBV12-3 or TRBV12-4 and TRBJ2-2; 7 bases line up with TRBD2. The CDR3 loop spans 18 amino acids. V lost 7 bases, J lost 0 bases, and 14 bases stayed unmatched. The CDR3 DNA reads TGTGCCAGCACCCCTTACCCCTATCTAGCGGCGAACACCGGGGAGCTGTTTTTT. It is translated as CASTPYPYLAANTGELFF.

The sample holds a few counts of this clonotype. The J gene is TRBJ1-1, the V gene TRBV5-1, with D perhaps TRBD1 (6 bases). This CDR3 contains 15 residues. With 2 bases removed from V and 4 bases from J, the gap between germline ends came to 15 bases. The germline gives CDR1 SGHRS, CDR2 YFSETQ. The CDR3 protein is CASSFPTGRATEAFF. The CDR3 bases are TGCGCCAGCAGCTTTCCTACAGGGCGGGCCACTGAAGCTTTCTTT.

Many counts were recorded for this clonotype. The chain recombines TRBV27 with TRBJ2-3; D assignment may be TRBD1 or TRBD2 (5 bases each). The V and J ends lost 3 bases and 2 bases respectively, with 9 bases between them. Germline CDR1 and CDR2: MNHEY and SMNVEV (reference sequence). The CDR3 runs to 14 residues. Here the CDR3 reads CASSLGPDTDTQYF. CDR3 DNA sequence: TGTGCCAGCAGTTTGGGACCTGACACAGATACGCAGTATTTT.

J is TRBJ2-5 and V is TRBV5-6; tentatively, D is TRBD1 (6 bases). The CDR3 spans 15 residues. V lost 1 base, J lost 4 bases, and 14 bases lay in between. CDR1 is SGHDT and CDR2 is YYEEEE in the germline V gene. The CDR3 region is CASSLWQGRRETQYF. The CDR3 nucleotides are TGTGCCAGCAGCTTGTGGCAGGGGCGTCGAGAGACCCAGTACTTC. Full variable domain (remainder filled in from reference TRBV5-6 and TRBJ2-5): DAGVTQSPTHLIKTRGQQVTLRCSPKSGHDTVSWYQQALGQGPQFIFQYYEEEERQRGNFPDRFSGHQFPNYSSELNVNALLLGDSALYLCASSLWQGRRETQYFGPGTRLLVL.

The table lists this clonotype with many counts. The V gene is TRBV18, the J gene TRBJ1-4; a weak D match, TRBD1 (5 bases). Trimming took off 3 bases at V and 0 bases at J, with 8 bases between the two ends. The CDR3 is 15 amino acids. Per the germline V gene, CDR1 is KGHSH and CDR2 is LQKENI. The CDR3 nucleotides are TGTGCCAGCTCACCGGGGCAGTCAACTAATGAAAAACTGTTTTTT. Translating it yields CASSPGQSTNEKLFF.

The rearrangement links TRBV3-1 to TRBJ1-1, with D unclear. The CDR3 has 15 amino acids. V lost 5 bases and J lost 1, with 14 bases in between. CDR1 is LGHDT and CDR2 is YNNKEL in the germline V gene (reference sequence). Here the CDR3 DNA reads TGTGCCAGCAGCAGCGCACAACGGAAGAACACTGAAGCTTTCTTT. It is translated as CASSSAQRKNTEAFF.

The table lists this clonotype with a few counts. This chain uses TRBV4-1 with TRBJ2-5, with D possibly being TRBD2 (5 bases). Trimming stripped 2 bases from V and 5 bases from J, with 12 bases between. CDR1 is MGHRA, CDR2 YSYEKL, per germline. The length of the CDR3 is 14 residues. For the CDR3, the DNA is TGCGCCAGCAGCCAACCGCCGGAGGAGGAGACCCAGTACTTC. It specifies CASSQPPEEETQYF.

This clonotype was found a few times. The V gene is TRBV12-3 or TRBV12-4, the J gene TRBJ2-7; tentative D call: TRBD1 (6 bases). V was shortened by 3 bases and J by 5 bases, with 14 bases between the two germline ends. The CDR3 length is 14 residues. The CDR3 reads CASSFHRDTHEQYF. CDR3 bases: TGTGCCAGCAGTTTTCACAGGGATACCCACGAGCAGTACTTC.

This rearrangement joins TRBV4-1 to TRBJ1-6; no definite D call. Per the germline V gene, CDR1 is MGHRA and CDR2 is YSYEKL. The length of the CDR3 is 14 residues. Trimming stripped 0 bases from V and 9 bases from J, with 9 bases between. This CDR3 reads CASSQDSAVSPLHF. In DNA, the CDR3 is TGCGCCAGCAGCCAAGATTCTGCGGTTTCACCCCTCCACTTT.

This clonotype was seen more than once but under ten times. The chain is built from TRBV25-1 and TRBJ1-2; 9 bases line up with TRBD1. Unmatched junction bases numbered 12, after V lost 5 bases and J lost 8 bases. CDR1 and CDR2 from the germline V gene are MGHDK and SYGVNS. The CDR3 sequence is 15 residues long. The CDR3 here is CASSLPGQGFSGYTF. The CDR3 bases are TGTGCCAGCAGTCTACCGGGACAGGGATTTAGCGGCTACACCTTC.

The CDR3 coding sequence is TGTGCCAGCAGCTTAGTTCTCCTAGCGGGAGAAGGATCGTCCTACGAGCAGTACTTC. Protein: CASSLVLLAGEGSSYEQYF. The V and J genes are TRBV11-3 and TRBJ2-7; 10 bases are a match to TRBD2. V dropped 1 base and J dropped 1; count of bases not matched to a gene: 13. CDR3 length equals 19 residues. Germline lookup yields CDR1 SGHNT and CDR2 YENEEA.

This sequence joins TRBV7-6 and TRBJ1-1; the D gene is possibly TRBD1 (5 bases). In germline, CDR1 is SGHVS, CDR2 FNYEAQ. The V gene lost 5 bases and the J gene lost 1 base, with 17 bases spanning the gap. The CDR3 consists of 16 residues. This CDR3 is CASSRGGPGSNTEAFF. CDR3 sequence (DNA): TGTGCCAGCAGCCGCGGGGGTCCGGGGTCGAACACTGAAGCTTTCTTT.

This clonotype has a count of ten or more. This chain connects TRBV20-1 to TRBJ2-1, with TRBD2 matching over 11 bases. Germline V CDR1 and CDR2: DFQATT, SNEGSKA (reference sequence). V lost 6 bases and J lost 8; bases outside the gene matches: 9. The CDR3 consists of 14 residues. The CDR3 reads CSARPLAGVYEQFF. The DNA for the CDR3 is TGCAGTGCGAGACCACTAGCGGGAGTCTATGAGCAGTTCTTC.

This clonotype was observed many times. The chain links TRBV12-3 or TRBV12-4 to TRBJ2-6; 7 nucleotides line up with TRBD1. The CDR3 consists of 18 residues. J was trimmed by 0 bases and V by 6 bases; bases with no gene match: 11. CDR3 residues: CASRHRDSEFSGANVLTF. The CDR3 nucleotides read TGTGCCAGCAGGCACCGGGACAGTGAATTCTCTGGGGCCAACGTCCTGACTTTC.

V usage is TRBV6-6 and J usage is TRBJ2-5; D is ambiguous. Germline V gene sequence: CDR1 MNHNY, CDR2 SVGAGI (reference sequence). The CDR3 runs 16 residues. Trimming removed 0 bases at V and 3 bases at J, with 14 bases between. Written as DNA, the CDR3 is TGTGCCAGCAGTTACTCAAGGGTAGGGTACGAAGAGACCCAGTACTTC. This gives the protein CASSYSRVGYEETQYF.

This CDR3 is CSAYGVRGTEQFF. The CDR3 nucleotides read TGCAGTGCGTACGGGGTGCGAGGGACTGAGCAGTTCTTC. This sequence joins TRBV20-1 and TRBJ2-1; the D gene could be TRBD1 or TRBD2 (5 bases each). Trimming pared 6 bases from V and 9 bases from J, leaving 18 bases between. CDR1 DFQATT and CDR2 SNEGSKA come from the germline V gene (reference sequence). The CDR3 is made up of 13 amino acids.

This clonotype was found a few times. The V gene is TRBV3-1, the J gene TRBJ2-7, with D tentatively TRBD2 (6 bases). Germline CDR1 is LGHDT and CDR2 is YNNKEL (reference sequence). CDR3 size: 15 residues. V gave up 0 bases and J gave up 2 bases, with 11 bases separating them. For the CDR3, the DNA is TGTGCCAGCAGCCAAGATGGGGGGAGTACCTACGAGCAGTACTTC. This gives the protein CASSQDGGSTYEQYF.

This clonotype was detected only a few times. This chain links TRBV5-1 with TRBJ1-1; 8 bases agree with TRBD1. J was trimmed by 0 bases and V by 5 bases; bases with no gene match: 3. The CDR3 extends over 14 amino acids. The V gene's germline CDR1 is SGHRS and CDR2 YFSETQ. CDR3 region: CASRQGAMNTEAFF. The CDR3 nucleotides read TGCGCCAGCAGGCAGGGGGCGATGAACACTGAAGCTTTCTTT.

The V and J genes are TRBV11-3 and TRBJ2-5, with TRBD2 matching over 10 bases. Trimming took 4 bases from V and 5 from J; bases not matched to a gene: 13. Germline V gene lookup returns CDR1 SGHNT and CDR2 YENEEA. There are 17 residues in the CDR3. The CDR3 bases are TGTGCCAGCAGCTCAGGGGTGGCTAGCGGGAGAGGGGAGACCCAGTACTTC. Amino acid sequence: CASSSGVASGRGETQYF.

There are a few counts of this clonotype. The V gene is TRBV5-5, the J gene TRBJ2-1; 8 bases map to TRBD1. After removal of 1 base from V and 10 bases from J, the junction contained 7 bases not matched to a gene. This CDR3 has 14 residues. Germline V gives CDR1 SGHKS, CDR2 YYEKEE (reference sequence). CDR3 loop: CASSLNRGTVEQFF. The CDR3 nucleotides read TGTGCCAGCAGCTTGAACAGGGGGACGGTGGAGCAGTTCTTC.

This clonotype was recorded a few times. V is TRBV15 and J is TRBJ2-7; 10 positions match TRBD1. Germline CDR1 is LNHNV and CDR2 is YYDKDF (reference sequence). This CDR3 is built from 16 residues. V lost 1 base to trimming and J lost 6 bases; unmatched junction nucleotides: 9. CDR3 protein: CATSRATGTGVSEQYF. The CDR3 bases are TGTGCCACCAGCAGAGCAACAGGGACAGGGGTATCCGAGCAGTACTTC.

This clonotype was found a few times. The chain links TRBV20-1 to TRBJ2-7; 10 bases match TRBD1. Trimming removed 1 base from V and 9 bases from J; junction bases left unmatched: 3. The CDR3 length is 12 residues. From germline, CDR1 is DFQATT and CDR2 SNEGSKA (reference sequence). As DNA, the CDR3 is TGCAGTGCTAGAGGGGACAGGGGTCCGCAGTACTTC. This codes for CSARGDRGPQYF.

V is TRBV29-1 and J is TRBJ2-1; tentatively, D is TRBD2 (6 bases). Trimming shortened V by 0 bases and J by 0 bases, and 15 bases separated the two germline ends. In germline, CDR1 is SQVTM, CDR2 ANQGSEA. The CDR3 is 17 residues long. The CDR3 here is CSVEDLPTLASYNEQFF. CDR3 coding DNA: TGCAGCGTTGAAGATCTTCCGACACTAGCCTCCTACAATGAGCAGTTCTTC.

V and J are TRBV7-6 and TRBJ2-1; D might be TRBD2 (6 bases). The CDR3 totals 16 residues. V gave up 5 bases and J gave up 8 bases, with 22 bases separating them. Germline lookup yields CDR1 SGHVS and CDR2 FNYEAQ. CDR3 nucleotide sequence: TGTGCCAGCAGCGTAGGCCTTGGGGGGAAGGTCGATGAGCAGTTCTTC. Translating gives CASSVGLGGKVDEQFF.

Ten or more counts support this clonotype. The chain recombines TRBV7-2 with TRBJ2-1; maybe TRBD2 (5 bases). CDR1 SGHTA and CDR2 FQGNSA come from the germline V gene. The germline V and J ends were trimmed by 4 bases and 7 bases, with 17 bases remaining between them. This CDR3 contains 15 residues. The CDR3 nucleotides are TGTGCCAGCAGCTCAGGACTTGTCGGAGGAAATGAGCAGTTCTTC. Amino acid sequence: CASSSGLVGGNEQFF. The variable domain in full, completed from reference TRBV7-2 and TRBJ2-1, reads GAGVSQSPSNKVTEKGKDVELRCDPISGHTALYWYRQSLGQGLEFLIYFQGNSAPDKSGLPSDRFSAERTGGSVSTLTIQRTQQEDSAVYLCASSSGLVGGNEQFFGPGTRLTVL.